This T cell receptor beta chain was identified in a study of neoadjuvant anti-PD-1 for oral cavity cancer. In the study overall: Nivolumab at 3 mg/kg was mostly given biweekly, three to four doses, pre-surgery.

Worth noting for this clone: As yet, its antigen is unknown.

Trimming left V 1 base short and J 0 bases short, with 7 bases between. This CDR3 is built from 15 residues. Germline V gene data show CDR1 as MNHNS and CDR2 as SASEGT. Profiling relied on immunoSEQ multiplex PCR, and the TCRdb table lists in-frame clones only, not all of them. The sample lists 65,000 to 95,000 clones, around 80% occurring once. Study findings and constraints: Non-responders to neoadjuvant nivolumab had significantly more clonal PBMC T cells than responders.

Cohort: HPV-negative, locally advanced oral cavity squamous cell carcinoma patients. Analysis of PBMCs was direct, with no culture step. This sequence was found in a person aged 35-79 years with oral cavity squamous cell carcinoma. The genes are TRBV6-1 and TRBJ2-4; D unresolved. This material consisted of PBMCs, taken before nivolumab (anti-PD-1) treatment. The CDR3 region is CASSEGRTAKNIQYF. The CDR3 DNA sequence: TGTGCCAGCAGTGAAGGAAGGACAGCCAAAAACATTCAGTACTTC.